These T cell receptor beta chains were read from a single sample in a study of STAT3 mutations in large granular lymphocyte leukemia. Produced via immunoSEQ multiplex PCR; TCRdb's table is partial and in-frame only. The sample carries 7,800 or so clones, 91% recorded once. The specimen was peripheral blood mononuclear cells. Receptors were obtained from a man aged 45-65 years with T-cell large granular lymphocyte leukemia. Some clones in this sample may be carry-over from other donors' samples. Both conserved end residues are part of each CDR3. Each record gives: V gene, D gene, clone size, CDR3 length, J gene, CDR3 DNA, CDR3 protein. The D gene is left open where the match is weak. Part of the rows lack a size; the others show once, few, many or a class for expanded clones.

v_gene: TRBV19; d_gene: TRBD1; abundance: .; len: 14; j_gene: TRBJ2-1; CDR3nt: TGTGCCAGTAGTCCGGGGACAGGTCGCCATGAGCAGTTCTTC; CDR3aa: CASSPGTGRHEQFF
v_gene: TRBV7-3; d_gene: TRBD2; abundance: .; len: 15; j_gene: TRBJ2-1; CDR3nt: TGTGCCAGCAGCCCAGGACTAGCGGAATACAATGAGCAGTTCTTC; CDR3aa: CASSPGLAEYNEQFF
v_gene: TRBV5-4; d_gene: .; abundance: few; len: 15; j_gene: TRBJ2-7; CDR3nt: TGTGCCAGCAGCCCGGGGCGGGGGCTCCAGTACGAGCAGTACTTC; CDR3aa: CASSPGRGLQYEQYF
v_gene: TRBV5-6; d_gene: TRBD1; abundance: .; len: 15; j_gene: TRBJ2-1; CDR3nt: TGTGCCAGCAGCTTGGTGGCAGGGGGCACGAATGAGCAGTTCTTC; CDR3aa: CASSLVAGGTNEQFF
v_gene: TRBV7-2; d_gene: .; abundance: .; len: 11; j_gene: TRBJ2-3; CDR3nt: TGTGCCAGCAGCTTACTGGATACGCAGTATTTT; CDR3aa: CASSLLDTQYF
v_gene: TRBV5-6; d_gene: .; abundance: .; len: 14; j_gene: TRBJ1-4; CDR3nt: TGTGCCAGCAGCCTTCATGCGGGGGTTGAAAAACTGTTTTTT; CDR3aa: CASSLHAGVEKLFF
v_gene: TRBV5-1; d_gene: .; abundance: .; len: 15; j_gene: TRBJ1-2; CDR3nt: TGCGCCAGCAGCTTGGCGTCAGCGAGGAACTATGGCTACACCTTC; CDR3aa: CASSLASARNYGYTF
v_gene: TRBV21-1; d_gene: .; abundance: once; len: 16; j_gene: TRBJ2-6; CDR3nt: TGTGCCAGCAGCAAATTTCGGGGCGCTGGGGCCAACGTCCTGACTTTC; CDR3aa: CASSKFRGAGANVLTF
v_gene: TRBV7-9; d_gene: .; abundance: .; len: 17; j_gene: TRBJ2-4; CDR3nt: TGTGCCAGCAGCTTAGCGTTAAGTACCTGGGCCAAAAACATTCAGTACTTC; CDR3aa: CASSLALSTWAKNIQYF
v_gene: TRBV27; d_gene: .; abundance: .; len: 17; j_gene: TRBJ2-3; CDR3nt: TGTGCCAGCAGTTTAGAAATGGGACCCACGGGGCCAGATACGCAGTATTTT; CDR3aa: CASSLEMGPTGPDTQYF
v_gene: TRBV5-1; d_gene: TRBD1; abundance: .; len: 15; j_gene: TRBJ2-2; CDR3nt: TGCGCCAGCAGCCTGGACAGGCACGATACCGGGGAGCTGTTTTTT; CDR3aa: CASSLDRHDTGELFF
v_gene: TRBV30; d_gene: .; abundance: .; len: 13; j_gene: TRBJ1-1; CDR3nt: TGTGCCTGGAGTGTACGGAGTGGAACTGAAGCTTTCTTT; CDR3aa: CAWSVRSGTEAFF
v_gene: TRBV19; d_gene: .; abundance: .; len: 12; j_gene: TRBJ1-1; CDR3nt: TGTGCCAGTAAGGGGGGGGGAACTGAAGCTTTCTTT; CDR3aa: CASKGGGTEAFF
v_gene: TRBV2; d_gene: TRBD2; abundance: .; len: 15; j_gene: TRBJ2-1; CDR3nt: TGTGCCAGCAGGAGCGGGGCGGGAGTCGGGAATGAGCAGTTCTTC; CDR3aa: CASRSGAGVGNEQFF
v_gene: TRBV6-4; d_gene: TRBD2; abundance: .; len: 15; j_gene: TRBJ2-1; CDR3nt: TGTGCCAGCAGTGACGGTCGCGGGGGACACAATGAGCAGTTCTTC; CDR3aa: CASSDGRGGHNEQFF
v_gene: TRBV19; d_gene: TRBD1; abundance: .; len: 15; j_gene: TRBJ1-2; CDR3nt: TGTGCCAGTAGCCCCCCAGGGGGCAAGAACTATGGCTACACCTTC; CDR3aa: CASSPPGGKNYGYTF